This T cell receptor (beta chain) was captured in a study of CD8 T cells in ankylosing spondylitis. Trimming removed 0 bases from V and 0 bases from J, with 11 bases in between. The CDR3 extends over 16 amino acids. Quantitative barcoded 5'-RACE was used to prepare TCR beta libraries. TCRdb re-called the 5' RACE reads with MiXCR, one entry per CDR3 protein. The table has roughly 86,000 distinct CDR3 sequences, about 9% seen once. This clonotype has a count of ten or more. Its matching antigen is unknown. Overall study results and limits: In ankylosing spondylitis patients, matched synovial fluid reportedly showed significant enrichment of disease-linked clones.

The V gene is TRBV12-3 or TRBV12-4, the J gene TRBJ2-5; D uncertain. The sequence derives from a male donor with ankylosing spondylitis or in good health (not recorded which). The sequenced sample consisted of blood, either unsorted or a sorted T cell fraction (not recorded which). The CDR3 region has the DNA TGTGCCAGCAGTTTAGCGGACGGGCGAGACCAAGAGACCCAGTACTTC. Translated, it gives CASSLADGRDQETQYF.